A single sample gave rise to the 18 T cell receptor beta chains below, sequenced in a study of T cells in Graves' hyperthyroidism and ophthalmopathy. Regions amplified from RNA transcripts were the TCR beta CDR3 regions. A first-round RT-PCR of the TCR CDR3 used the HTBI primer set. TCRdb reprocessed the multiplex PCR reads via MiXCR and lists one record per CDR3 protein. The table shows hundreds of thousands of distinct CDR3 sequences, with roughly 15% occurring only once. Sequences were obtained from blood. All receptors derive from a woman aged 40 to 49 with Graves' ophthalmopathy.

This clonotype was seen ten or more times. The chain has TRBV10-3 and TRBJ1-1; D not certain. The CDR3 has 13 residues. V was trimmed by 6 bases and J by 3 bases, leaving 11 bases between them. Germline lookup yields CDR1 ENHRY and CDR2 SYGVKD. The CDR3 loop reads CAISALKDTEAFF. For the CDR3, the DNA is TGTGCCATCAGCGCATTGAAGGACACTGAAGCTTTCTTT.

This clonotype occurred many times. This chain links TRBV7-6 with TRBJ1-5, with TRBD1 as a possible D gene (6 bases). Trimming left V 2 bases short and J 2 bases short, with 13 bases between. The germline V gene has CDR1 SGHVS and CDR2 FNYEAQ. The length of the CDR3 is 16 residues. CDR3 DNA: TGTGCCAGCAGCTTACGGGCAGGGGAGGGCAATCAGCCCCAGCATTTT. It is translated as CASSLRAGEGNQPQHF.

This clonotype was counted at least ten times. The rearrangement joins TRBV29-1 to TRBJ2-7, with no clear D. Looked up from germline, CDR1 is SQVTM and CDR2 is ANQGSEA. This CDR3 spans 11 amino acids. The V and J ends lost 3 bases and 7 bases respectively, with 10 bases between them. The CDR3 spells CSVDLFGEQYF. DNA for the CDR3: TGCAGCGTTGACCTATTCGGGGAGCAGTACTTC.

This clonotype showed up many times. The rearrangement joins TRBV29-1 to TRBJ2-5; 7 bases line up with TRBD2. The germline V gene encodes CDR1 SQVTM and CDR2 ANQGSEA. There are 10 residues in the CDR3. V lost 6 bases to trimming and J lost 9 bases; unmatched junction nucleotides: 4. CDR3 nucleotide sequence: TGCAGCGTAGGGAGGGAGGCCCAGTACTTC. It translates to CSVGREAQYF.

This clonotype occurred many times. This chain joins TRBV7-9 and TRBJ1-1; no clear D. The V end was cut by 0 bases, the J end by 0 bases, with 8 bases between. CDR1 is SEHNR, CDR2 FQNEAQ, per germline (reference sequence). The CDR3 consists of 15 residues. CDR3 DNA: TGTGCCAGCAGCTTAGCGGTGGCGGTGAACACTGAAGCTTTCTTT. Encoded protein: CASSLAVAVNTEAFF.

This clonotype came up many times. This chain joins TRBV20-1 and TRBJ1-2; D is unclear. V lost 2 bases and J 4 bases, leaving 20 bases between the germline ends. Germline V gene sequence: CDR1 DFQATT, CDR2 SNEGSKA (reference sequence). The CDR3 totals 16 residues. The CDR3: CSARSPIESWGYGYTF. DNA for the CDR3: TGCAGTGCTAGATCACCTATAGAATCGTGGGGCTATGGCTACACCTTC.

V gene TRBV14 combines with J gene TRBJ2-5; no definite D call. Per the germline V gene, CDR1 is SGHDN and CDR2 is FVKESK. The CDR3 has 14 amino acids. With 0 bases removed from V and 4 bases from J, the gap between germline ends came to 9 bases. This chain's CDR3 is CASSQEVGGETQYF. The CDR3 DNA follows: TGTGCCAGCAGCCAAGAAGTGGGTGGAGAGACCCAGTACTTC.

This clonotype has ten or more counts. The genes are TRBV6-2 or TRBV6-3 and TRBJ2-3; D perhaps matches TRBD2 (5 bases). Deletions cut 2 bases from V and 6 bases from J, with 9 bases between. This CDR3 has 13 residues. The germline gives CDR1 MNHEY, CDR2 SVGEGT. CDR3: CASSYAGGDTQYF. The CDR3 coding sequence is TGTGCCAGCAGTTACGCCGGCGGGGATACGCAGTATTTT.

This clonotype turned up a few times. The CDR3 sequence: CSSLKGQETQYF. DNA of the CDR3: TGCAGTTCGCTCAAGGGACAAGAGACCCAGTACTTC. V usage is TRBV20-1 and J usage is TRBJ2-5; unclear D gene. The CDR3 spans 12 residues. From germline, CDR1 is DFQATT and CDR2 SNEGSKA (reference sequence). Trimming removed 8 bases from V and 2 bases from J, with 12 bases in between.

The rearrangement links TRBV12-3 or TRBV12-4 to TRBJ2-7, with no clear D. The ends were cut back, 6 bases at V and 3 bases at J, with 9 bases in the middle. CDR3 length: 12 amino acids. This CDR3 reads CASSRVIYEQYF. The CDR3 DNA reads as TGTGCCAGCAGCCGGGTTATCTACGAGCAGTACTTC.

This chain connects TRBV6-5 to TRBJ1-3; 9 nucleotides align to TRBD1. The CDR3 loop spans 15 amino acids. Germline CDR1 reads MNHEY; CDR2 reads SVGAGI. Losses at the gene ends were 4 bases for V and 2 bases for J; bases not matched to a gene: 3. CDR3 amino acids: CASSSYRGPGNTIYF. The CDR3, as DNA: TGTGCCAGCAGTTCGTACAGGGGGCCTGGAAACACCATATATTTT.

The rearrangement joins TRBV7-9 to TRBJ2-3, with D hard to call. Germline V lookup: CDR1 SEHNR, CDR2 FQNEAQ (reference sequence). The CDR3 has 12 amino acids. V shed 4 bases and J shed 4 bases, with 6 bases lying between them. The CDR3 sequence: CASSSRADTQYF. The CDR3 DNA is TGTGCCAGCAGCTCACGGGCAGATACGCAGTATTTT.

This clonotype was found many times. The chain carries TRBV28 and TRBJ1-1; no clear D gene. Germline lookup yields CDR1 MDHEN and CDR2 SYDVKM. Trimming shortened V by 5 bases and J by 8 bases, and 12 bases separated the two germline ends. This CDR3 is built from 12 residues. The CDR3 loop is CASSLDLGEAFF. For the CDR3, the DNA is TGTGCCAGCAGTCTCGATTTGGGGGAAGCTTTCTTT.

There are many counts of this clonotype. The V call is TRBV28, the J call TRBJ1-2; D is perhaps TRBD1 (6 bases). CDR3 length: 14 amino acids. Looked up from germline, CDR1 is MDHEN and CDR2 is SYDVKM. The V gene lost 10 bases and the J gene lost 3 bases, with 18 bases spanning the gap. The CDR3 region is CATVGGGQHYGYTF. The CDR3 DNA reads as TGTGCCACAGTGGGGGGCGGGCAGCACTATGGCTACACCTTC.

This clonotype was counted a few times. The chain combines TRBV10-3 with TRBJ1-1, with TRBD1 as a possible D gene (5 bases). Germline V gene sequence: CDR1 ENHRY, CDR2 SYGVKD. This CDR3 region has 14 residues. The V end lost 0 bases, the J end lost 5 bases, and 10 bases lay between the germline ends. CDR3 bases: TGTGCCATCAGTGAGTCGGGGGGTTGGACTGAAGCTTTCTTT. This sequence encodes CAISESGGWTEAFF.

This clonotype was recorded at least ten times. This chain connects TRBV28 to TRBJ2-2; no firm D call. Germline V gives CDR1 MDHEN, CDR2 SYDVKM. With 7 bases removed from V and 3 bases from J, the gap between germline ends came to 15 bases. The CDR3 runs to 15 residues. CDR3 bases: TGTGCCAGCACCCTCGTCGCTAGTTACACCGGGGAGCTGTTTTTT. Its protein product is CASTLVASYTGELFF. Looking up the rest from reference TRBV28 and TRBJ2-2 gives the full variable domain: DVKVTQSSRYLVKRTGEKVFLECVQDMDHENMFWYRQDPGLGLRLIYFSYDVKMKEKGDIPEGYSVSREKKERFSLILESASTNQTSMYLCASTLVASYTGELFFGEGSRLTVL.

This clonotype showed up many times. The chain links TRBV15 to TRBJ1-5; D uncertain. The CDR3 loop spans 14 amino acids. Germline CDR1 LNHNV, CDR2 YYDKDF (reference sequence). Trimming pared 0 bases from V and 4 bases from J, leaving 7 bases between. The CDR3 is CATSRDTKNQPQHF. The DNA of the CDR3 is TGTGCCACCAGCAGAGATACTAAGAATCAGCCCCAGCATTTT.

In this sample, this clonotype turned up many times. The chain links TRBV6-2 or TRBV6-3 to TRBJ2-7; 8 bases align to TRBD1. This CDR3 is 17 amino acids long. CDR1 MNHEY and CDR2 SVGEGT come from the germline V gene. Trimming took 5 bases from V and 5 from J; bases not matched to a gene: 17. The CDR3 region is CASSHALPRTGSNEQYF. CDR3 nucleotide sequence: TGTGCCAGCAGTCACGCACTCCCCCGGACAGGGTCGAACGAGCAGTACTTC.